Presented here are 32 T cell receptor beta chains from one specimen sequenced in a study of cytomegalovirus exposure and HLA in healthy donors. PCR primers comprised 60 Vbeta and 13 Jbeta primers. Using immunoSEQ multiplex PCR, the repertoire was profiled, and TCRdb retains in-frame clones only, with some absent. The repertoire consists of 200,000 or so clones, with about 83% occurring once and the leading ten covering 4.5% to 7.5%. The sequenced sample consisted of PBMCs. These receptors all come from a woman in her 30s in good health and CMV-seropositive.

The chain uses TRBV25-1 and TRBJ1-2, with a tentative D call TRBD1 (5 bases). This CDR3 region has 15 residues. V lost 3 bases to trimming and J lost 0 bases, with 11 bases between them. CDR1 and CDR2 (germline): MGHDK, SYGVNS. CDR3: CASSDSGQANYGYTF. The DNA for the CDR3 is TGTGCCAGCAGTGACTCAGGGCAAGCTAACTATGGCTACACCTTC.

This clone was seen only a few times. J is TRBJ1-4 and V is TRBV19; 10 nucleotides match TRBD1. The germline CDR1 and CDR2 sequences are LNHDA and SQIVND (reference sequence). The V gene end was trimmed by 3 bases and the J gene end by 7 bases; junction bases not matched to a gene: 8. The CDR3 runs to 16 residues. The DNA of the CDR3 is TGTGCCAGTAGTATGGGGACAGGGGCTGTTAGTGAAAAACTGTTTTTT. Translation: CASSMGTGAVSEKLFF.

The chain combines TRBV14 with TRBJ1-2, with TRBD1 identical over 8 bases. Trimming took 6 bases from V and 6 from J; bases not matched to a gene: 12. The germline gives CDR1 SGHDN, CDR2 FVKESK. There are 15 residues in the CDR3. The CDR3 DNA is TGTGCCAGCAGACCGTTCCTGGACAGGGTGGATGGCTACACCTTC. Translated, it gives CASRPFLDRVDGYTF.

The V and J genes are TRBV4-1 and TRBJ1-1; unclear D gene. The CDR3 is 14 amino acids. CDR1 is MGHRA and CDR2 is YSYEKL in the germline V gene. The germline V and J ends were trimmed by 1 base and 1 base, with 7 bases remaining between them. In nucleotides, the CDR3 is TGCGCCAGCAGCCAAGGAGGGAAGAACACTGAAGCTTTCTTT. Residues: CASSQGGKNTEAFF.

This chain joins TRBV9 and TRBJ1-3; no definite D call. This CDR3 comprises 16 residues. V lost 4 bases to trimming and J lost 1 base, with 15 bases between them. Germline assignment: CDR1 SGDLS and CDR2 YYNGEE. The CDR3 is CASSHRGGSSGNTIYF. CDR3 sequence (DNA): TGTGCCAGCAGCCACCGGGGAGGTTCTTCTGGAAACACCATATATTTT.

This clone was counted once. J is TRBJ1-5 and V is TRBV27, with 7 nucleotides matching TRBD1. The CDR3 contains 14 residues. The V gene end was trimmed by 3 bases and the J gene end by 5 bases; junction bases not matched to a gene: 4. Germline V gene data show CDR1 as MNHEY and CDR2 as SMNVEV (reference sequence). The CDR3 loop reads CASSLGGQHQPQHF. Written as DNA, the CDR3 is TGTGCCAGCAGTTTGGGGGGACAGCATCAGCCCCAGCATTTT.

This clone was seen just once. The CDR3 region has the DNA TGTGCCAGCAGTTACTCGGTAGGGGGTTCAGAAGCTTTCTTT. The encoded protein is CASSYSVGGSEAFF. The chain combines TRBV6-5 with TRBJ1-1; tentatively, D is TRBD1 (6 bases). The V end was cut by 0 bases, the J end by 8 bases, with 13 bases between. The CDR3 is 14 amino acids. In germline, CDR1 is MNHEY, CDR2 SVGAGI.

This clone has just a few counts. The V gene is TRBV28, the J gene TRBJ2-1, with D tentatively TRBD1 (7 bases). The CDR3 sequence is 15 residues long. Germline values: CDR1 MDHEN, CDR2 SYDVKM. The ends were cut back, 3 bases at V and 9 bases at J, with 18 bases in the middle. The CDR3 is CASSFAGGMRGEQFF. In DNA, the CDR3 is TGTGCCAGCAGTTTCGCAGGGGGTATGCGGGGTGAGCAGTTCTTC.

The CDR3 region has the DNA TGTGCCACCAGCAGAGATCGGGGGGGGACTCAGCAGTTCTTC. Residues: CATSRDRGGTQQFF. The chain couples TRBV15 to TRBJ2-1; 8 bases are shared with TRBD2. Germline assignment: CDR1 LNHNV and CDR2 YYDKDF (reference sequence). The CDR3 runs 14 residues. With 0 bases clipped from V and 11 bases from J, the junction kept 6 bases outside the gene matches.

V usage is TRBV5-6 and J usage is TRBJ2-7, with a weak D call TRBD1 (5 bases). V was cut by 1 base and J by 2 bases, with 10 bases left in between. Germline V gene data show CDR1 as SGHDT and CDR2 as YYEEEE. This CDR3 region has 14 residues. The CDR3 protein is CASSLPGLTYEQYF. The CDR3 nucleotides are TGTGCCAGCAGCTTGCCAGGGCTTACCTACGAGCAGTACTTC.

The J gene is TRBJ2-1, the V gene TRBV14, with a tentative D call TRBD2 (6 bases). Germline values: CDR1 SGHDN, CDR2 FVKESK. V shed 0 bases and J shed 9 bases, with 9 bases lying between them. This CDR3 has 13 amino acids. The CDR3 protein is CASSQDRRGEQFF. As DNA, the CDR3 is TGTGCCAGCAGCCAAGATCGGCGGGGTGAGCAGTTCTTC.

This chain uses TRBV10-1 with TRBJ1-2; D unresolved. CDR3 length: 13 residues. V lost 3 bases to trimming and J lost 7 bases, with 12 bases between them. Looked up from germline, CDR1 is WNHNN and CDR2 is SYGVQD (reference sequence). The CDR3 reads CASSDGLPGGYTF. CDR3 sequence (DNA): TGCGCCAGCAGTGATGGACTCCCGGGTGGCTACACCTTC.

The chain combines TRBV6-1 with TRBJ1-5, with 7 bases matching TRBD1. The CDR3 consists of 14 residues. CDR1 MNHNS and CDR2 SASEGT come from the germline V gene. V was pared by 2 bases and J by 7 bases, with 5 bases of the junction left unmatched. The CDR3 DNA is TGTGCCAGCAGTGAACCCAGGGGGGACCAGCCCCAGCATTTT. Translation: CASSEPRGDQPQHF.

This clone occurred once. This chain joins TRBV14 and TRBJ1-2, with 7 bases matching TRBD1. CDR1 is SGHDN and CDR2 is FVKESK in the germline V gene. V trimming: 4 bases; J trimming: 7 bases; junction bases outside the gene matches: 9. The CDR3 is made up of 14 amino acids. CDR3 residues: CASSRFEGALGYTF. For the CDR3, the DNA is TGTGCCAGCAGCCGTTTCGAGGGGGCTCTTGGCTACACCTTC. Full variable domain (remainder filled in from reference TRBV14 and TRBJ1-2): EAGVTQFPSHSVIEKGQTVTLRCDPISGHDNLYWYRRVMGKEIKFLLHFVKESKQDESGMPNNRFLAERTGGTYSTLKVQPAELEDSGVYFCASSRFEGALGYTFGSGTRLTVV.

In nucleotides, the CDR3 is TGTGCCAGCAGTGGTTGGGGGGTCGATCAGCCCCAGCATTTT. It specifies CASSGWGVDQPQHF. The rearrangement uses TRBV2 and TRBJ1-5, with D tentatively TRBD1 (5 bases). Germline V CDR1 and CDR2: SNHLY, FYNNEI. The CDR3 is made up of 14 amino acids. Trimming stripped 4 bases from V and 5 bases from J, with 12 bases between. The entire variable domain, with the rest obtained from reference TRBV2 and TRBJ1-5, is as follows: EPEVTQTPSHQVTQMGQEVILRCVPISNHLYFYWYRQILGQKVEFLVSFYNNEISEKSEIFDDQFSVERPDGSNFTLKIRSTKLEDSAMYFCASSGWGVDQPQHFGDGTRLSIL.

The rearrangement joins TRBV7-9 to TRBJ2-7; D may be TRBD2 (6 bases). The V end lost 3 bases, the J end lost 1 base, and 25 bases lay between the germline ends. Germline CDR1 SEHNR, CDR2 FQNEAQ (reference sequence). The CDR3 is made up of 19 amino acids. The CDR3 is CASSFPRGTGGPASYEQYF. The CDR3 nucleotides read TGTGCCAGCAGCTTTCCCCGCGGGACCGGAGGTCCTGCTTCCTACGAGCAGTACTTC.

This clone was found once. The gene calls are TRBV28 and TRBJ2-5; a weak D match, TRBD2 (6 bases). CDR3 length: 15 amino acids. The V and J ends lost 5 bases and 4 bases respectively, with 17 bases between them. Germline CDR1 and CDR2: MDHEN and SYDVKM. The DNA for the CDR3 is TGTGCCAGCAGTCCCGGGACTCTAGGGAGAGAGACCCAGTACTTC. It translates to CASSPGTLGRETQYF.

The chain combines TRBV7-2 with TRBJ2-1; TRBD1 might be the D (6 bases). V lost 7 bases to trimming and J lost 0 bases, with 10 bases between them. CDR1 and CDR2 from the germline V gene are SGHTA and FQGNSA. CDR3 length equals 14 residues. The DNA for the CDR3 is TGTGCCAGCACCTTGGACAGCTCCTACAATGAGCAGTTCTTC. It is translated as CASTLDSSYNEQFF.

The chain employs TRBV2 and TRBJ1-5; D is undetermined. Germline V gene data show CDR1 as SNHLY and CDR2 as FYNNEI. There are 11 residues in the CDR3. The V and J ends lost 10 bases and 2 bases respectively, with 6 bases between them. The chain's CDR3 is CAMGGNQPQHF. CDR3 bases: TGTGCCATGGGAGGCAATCAGCCCCAGCATTTT.

Notes on this clone: In the same sample, other DNA sequences code for this CDR3. The V and J genes are TRBV19 and TRBJ2-7, with a possible D match to TRBD2 (6 bases). V lost 3 bases and J 3 bases, leaving 6 bases between the germline ends. Germline V gene sequence: CDR1 LNHDA, CDR2 SQIVND (reference sequence). CDR3 length: 12 amino acids. CDR3 sequence: CASSMGGYEQYF. The CDR3, as DNA: TGTGCCAGTAGTATGGGGGGCTACGAGCAGTACTTC.

The chain combines TRBV6-1 with TRBJ2-2; D remains unclear. The V end was cut by 7 bases, the J end by 4 bases, with 13 bases between. Germline CDR1 reads MNHNS; CDR2 reads SASEGT. CDR3 length: 14 residues. The CDR3 reads CASTINGGTGELFF. CDR3 DNA: TGTGCCAGCACAATCAACGGCGGCACCGGGGAGCTGTTTTTT.

This clone occurred a few times. This rearrangement joins TRBV4-1 to TRBJ1-5, with TRBD1 matching over 8 bases. This CDR3 is 16 amino acids long. The V gene's germline CDR1 is MGHRA and CDR2 YSYEKL. V dropped 0 bases and J dropped 6; count of bases not matched to a gene: 7. The CDR3 protein is CASSQDRDRFSQPQHF. CDR3 nucleotides: TGCGCCAGCAGCCAAGATCGGGACAGGTTCAGTCAGCCCCAGCATTTT.

This clone was seen only once. The chain recombines TRBV7-2 with TRBJ1-2; 11 bases are shared with TRBD1. Unmatched junction bases numbered 4, after V lost 5 bases and J lost 8 bases. The CDR3 runs 13 residues. Per the germline V gene, CDR1 is SGHTA and CDR2 is FQGNSA. The DNA for the CDR3 is TGTGCCAGCAGCGCTCGGACAGGGGGCGGCTACACCTTC. Its translation is CASSARTGGGYTF.

This chain connects TRBV18 to TRBJ2-7, with D possibly matching TRBD1 (6 bases). This CDR3 has 14 amino acids. The V end was cut by 0 bases, the J end by 3 bases, with 9 bases between. Germline values: CDR1 KGHSH, CDR2 LQKENI. The CDR3 loop is CASSPPGQHYEQYF. CDR3 DNA sequence: TGTGCCAGCTCACCACCGGGACAACACTACGAGCAGTACTTC.

The V call is TRBV6-6, the J call TRBJ2-2; no clear D. The CDR3 length is 14 residues. V was pared by 0 bases and J by 5 bases, with 7 bases between. Germline CDR1 MNHNY, CDR2 SVGAGI (reference sequence). Written as DNA, the CDR3 is TGTGCCAGCAGTTACTCCAGGAAAACCGGGGAGCTGTTTTTT. This codes for CASSYSRKTGELFF.

The chain couples TRBV19 to TRBJ2-1; TRBD1 matches 7 bases. The ends lost 5 bases at V and 5 bases at J; junction bases unmatched: 6. This CDR3 comprises 14 residues. Germline assignment: CDR1 LNHDA and CDR2 SQIVND (reference sequence). CDR3 region: CASSVDRAHNEQFF. CDR3 in DNA: TGTGCCAGTAGTGTCGACAGGGCCCACAATGAGCAGTTCTTC. Looking up the rest from reference TRBV19 and TRBJ2-1 gives the full variable domain: DGGITQSPKYLFRKEGQNVTLSCEQNLNHDAMYWYRQDPGQGLRLIYYSQIVNDFQKGDIAEGYSVSREKKESFPLTVTSAQKNPTAFYLCASSVDRAHNEQFFGPGTRLTVL.

The chain has TRBV9 and TRBJ2-3; the D is unclear. The CDR3 extends over 16 amino acids. Germline lookup yields CDR1 SGDLS and CDR2 YYNGEE. The V and J ends lost 3 bases and 0 bases respectively, with 14 bases between them. The DNA for the CDR3 is TGTGCCAGCAGCGCTCGAGCCGAGTTTAGCACAGATACGCAGTATTTT. This codes for CASSARAEFSTDTQYF.

V is TRBV27 and J is TRBJ2-1; 13 bases align to TRBD2. Germline lookup yields CDR1 MNHEY and CDR2 SMNVEV (reference sequence). The length of the CDR3 is 16 residues. With 4 bases clipped from V and 6 bases from J, the junction kept 6 bases outside the gene matches. The CDR3 reads CASSSLWTSGGNEQFF. CDR3 in DNA: TGTGCCAGCAGTTCCCTTTGGACTAGCGGGGGCAATGAGCAGTTCTTC.

The J gene is TRBJ1-1, the V gene TRBV27; D might be TRBD1 (6 bases). The V gene's germline CDR1 is MNHEY and CDR2 SMNVEV (reference sequence). This CDR3 is built from 15 residues. Trimming took off 3 bases at V and 0 bases at J, with 11 bases between the two ends. The CDR3 nucleotides read TGTGCCAGCAGTTTTTCAGGGGTTATGAACACTGAAGCTTTCTTT. Protein sequence: CASSFSGVMNTEAFF.

This rearrangement joins TRBV4-2 to TRBJ2-7; 7 nucleotides agree with TRBD1. Trimming at V came to 1 base and at J to 1 base, leaving 1 base not matched to a gene. This CDR3 region has 14 residues. CDR1 and CDR2 (germline): LGHNA, YNFKEQ. The CDR3 protein is CASSQVTGSYEQYF. For the CDR3, the DNA is TGTGCCAGCAGCCAAGTGACAGGGTCCTACGAGCAGTACTTC.

V and J are TRBV5-6 and TRBJ1-6, with 9 bases fitting TRBD1. The CDR3 consists of 14 residues. Germline lookup yields CDR1 SGHDT and CDR2 YYEEEE. The V gene end was trimmed by 3 bases and the J gene end by 8 bases; junction bases not matched to a gene: 3. The DNA for the CDR3 is TGTGCCAGCAGCTGGACAGGGGCAGATTCACCCCTCCACTTT. Translating gives CASSWTGADSPLHF.

The gene calls are TRBV6-4 and TRBJ2-3; D possibly corresponds to TRBD2 (6 bases). Trimming left V 4 bases short and J 3 bases short, with 14 bases between. The germline V gene encodes CDR1 MRHNA and CDR2 SNTAGT. CDR3 length: 15 residues. The chain's CDR3 is CASSGTGEVTDTQYF. DNA of the CDR3: TGTGCCAGCAGTGGGACGGGAGAGGTAACAGATACGCAGTATTTT.